This T cell receptor (beta chain) derives from a study of a mutant IDH1 vaccine in newly diagnosed glioma. About this clone itself: What it recognizes is unknown.

Germline-derived CDR1 and CDR2 are SGHVS and FQNEAQ. V was cut by 2 bases and J by 5 bases, with 12 bases left in between. The CDR3 extends over 14 amino acids. Assay used: immunoSEQ multiplex PCR; TCRdb lists only in-frame clones, some missing. Altogether roughly 64,000 clones are present, about 74% being singletons, with the ten largest covering 4.7%. Time point denoted: week 35, safety follow-up. Doses comprised 300 ug of mutant IDH1 20-mer peptide each, plus topical imiquimod. The specimen comprised PBMCs, sampled from a glioma patient whose treatment included an IDH1 peptide vaccine. V usage is TRBV7-8 and J usage is TRBJ1-1, with D tentatively TRBD1 (5 bases). The receptor was isolated from a man aged 45-65 years with glioma. This CDR3 is CASSLTPGRTEAFF. CDR3 sequence (DNA): TGTGCCAGCAGCTTAACGCCAGGGAGGACTGAAGCTTTCTTT.